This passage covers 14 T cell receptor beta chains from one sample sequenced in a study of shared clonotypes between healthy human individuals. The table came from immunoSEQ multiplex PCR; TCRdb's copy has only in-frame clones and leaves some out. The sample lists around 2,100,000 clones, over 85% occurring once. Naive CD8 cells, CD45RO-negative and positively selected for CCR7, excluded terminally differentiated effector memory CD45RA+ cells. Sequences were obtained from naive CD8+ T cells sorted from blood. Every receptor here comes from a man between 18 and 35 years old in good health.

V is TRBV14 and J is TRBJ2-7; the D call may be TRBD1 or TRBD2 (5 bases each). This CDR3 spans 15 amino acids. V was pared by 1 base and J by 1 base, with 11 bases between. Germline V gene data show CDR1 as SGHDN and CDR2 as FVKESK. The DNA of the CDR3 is TGTGCCAGCAGCCAAGTAGGGACGGGGTCCTACGAGCAGTACTTC. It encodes CASSQVGTGSYEQYF.

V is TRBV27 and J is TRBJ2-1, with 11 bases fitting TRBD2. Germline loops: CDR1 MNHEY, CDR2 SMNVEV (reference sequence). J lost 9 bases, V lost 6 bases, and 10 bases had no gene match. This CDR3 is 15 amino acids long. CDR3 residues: CASSVAGGQTVEQFF. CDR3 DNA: TGTGCCAGCAGCGTAGCGGGAGGGCAAACGGTTGAGCAGTTCTTC.

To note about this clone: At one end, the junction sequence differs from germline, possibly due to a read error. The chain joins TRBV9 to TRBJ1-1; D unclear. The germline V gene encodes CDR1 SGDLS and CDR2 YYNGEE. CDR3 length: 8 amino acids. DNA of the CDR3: TGTGCCAGCAGCCCCCGAGTTTTT. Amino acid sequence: CASSPRVF.

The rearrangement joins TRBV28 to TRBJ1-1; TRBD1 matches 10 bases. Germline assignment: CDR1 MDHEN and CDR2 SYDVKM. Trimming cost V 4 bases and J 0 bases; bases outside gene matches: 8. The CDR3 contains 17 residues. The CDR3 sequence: CASSSGQGPNMNTEAFF. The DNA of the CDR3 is TGTGCCAGCAGTTCGGGACAGGGGCCTAACATGAACACTGAAGCTTTCTTT. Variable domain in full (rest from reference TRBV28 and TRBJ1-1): DVKVTQSSRYLVKRTGEKVFLECVQDMDHENMFWYRQDPGLGLRLIYFSYDVKMKEKGDIPEGYSVSREKKERFSLILESASTNQTSMYLCASSSGQGPNMNTEAFFGQGTRLTVV.

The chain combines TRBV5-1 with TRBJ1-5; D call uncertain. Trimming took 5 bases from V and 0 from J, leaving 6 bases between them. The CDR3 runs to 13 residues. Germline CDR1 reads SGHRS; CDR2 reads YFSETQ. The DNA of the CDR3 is TGCGCCAGCAGTTTACATAGCAATCAGCCCCAGCATTTT. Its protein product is CASSLHSNQPQHF.

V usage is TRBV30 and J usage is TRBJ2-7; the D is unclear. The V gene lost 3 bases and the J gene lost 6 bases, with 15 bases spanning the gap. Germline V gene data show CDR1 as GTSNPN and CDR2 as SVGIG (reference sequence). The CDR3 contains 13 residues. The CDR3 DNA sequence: TGTGCCTGGAGAGGCGTGGGCACTGCCGAGCAGTACTTC. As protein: CAWRGVGTAEQYF.

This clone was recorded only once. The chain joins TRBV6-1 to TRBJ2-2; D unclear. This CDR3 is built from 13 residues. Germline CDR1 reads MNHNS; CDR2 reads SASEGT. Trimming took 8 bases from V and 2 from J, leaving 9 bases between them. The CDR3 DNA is TGTGCCAGCGGCGTTACTAACACCGGGGAGCTGTTTTTT. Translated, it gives CASGVTNTGELFF.

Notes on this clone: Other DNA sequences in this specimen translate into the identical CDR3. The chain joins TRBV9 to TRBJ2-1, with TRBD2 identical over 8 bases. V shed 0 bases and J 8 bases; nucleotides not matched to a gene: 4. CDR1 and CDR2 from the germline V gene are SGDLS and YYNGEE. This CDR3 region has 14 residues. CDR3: CASSVGGGTDEQFF. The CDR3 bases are TGTGCCAGCAGCGTAGGCGGGGGGACCGATGAGCAGTTCTTC.

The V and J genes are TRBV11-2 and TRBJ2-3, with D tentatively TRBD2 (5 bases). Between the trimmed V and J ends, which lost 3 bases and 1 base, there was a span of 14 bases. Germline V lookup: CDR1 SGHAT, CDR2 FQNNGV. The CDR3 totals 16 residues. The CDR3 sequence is CASSFLLVSGTDTQYF. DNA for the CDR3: TGTGCCAGCAGCTTTTTACTAGTGAGTGGCACAGATACGCAGTATTTT.

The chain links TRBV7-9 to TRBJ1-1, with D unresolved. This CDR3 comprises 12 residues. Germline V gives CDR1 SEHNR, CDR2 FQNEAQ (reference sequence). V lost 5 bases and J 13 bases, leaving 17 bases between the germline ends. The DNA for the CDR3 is TGTGCCAGCAGCCAAGAGAGGCACGCCCTTTTCTTT. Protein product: CASSQERHALFF.

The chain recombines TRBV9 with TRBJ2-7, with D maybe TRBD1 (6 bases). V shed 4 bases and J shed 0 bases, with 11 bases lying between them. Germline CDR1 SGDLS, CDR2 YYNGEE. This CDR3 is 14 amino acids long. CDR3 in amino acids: CASSPGQFSYEQYF. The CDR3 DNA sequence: TGTGCCAGCAGCCCAGGACAGTTCTCCTACGAGCAGTACTTC.

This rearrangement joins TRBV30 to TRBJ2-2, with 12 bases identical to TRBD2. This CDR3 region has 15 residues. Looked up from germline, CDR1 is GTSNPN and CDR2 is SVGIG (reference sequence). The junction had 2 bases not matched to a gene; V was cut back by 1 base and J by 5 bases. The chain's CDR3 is CAWSALAGGTGELFF. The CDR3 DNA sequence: TGTGCCTGGAGTGCTCTAGCGGGGGGGACCGGGGAGCTGTTTTTT.

This CDR3 reads CASSEGERLAGTDTQYF. The CDR3 region has the DNA TGCGCCAGCAGTGAGGGGGAGCGACTAGCGGGAACAGATACGCAGTATTTT. V usage is TRBV10-2 and J usage is TRBJ2-3, with 11 bases aligning to TRBD2. V gave up 2 bases and J gave up 3 bases; unmatched junction bases: 7. This CDR3 is built from 17 residues. Looked up from germline, CDR1 is WSHSY and CDR2 is SAAADI.

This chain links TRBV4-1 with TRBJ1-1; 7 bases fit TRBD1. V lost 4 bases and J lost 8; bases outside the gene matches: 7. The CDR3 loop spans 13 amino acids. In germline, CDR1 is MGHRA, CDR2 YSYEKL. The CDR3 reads CASSLLDRAEAFF. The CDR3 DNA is TGCGCCAGCAGCCTCCTTGACAGGGCGGAAGCTTTCTTT.